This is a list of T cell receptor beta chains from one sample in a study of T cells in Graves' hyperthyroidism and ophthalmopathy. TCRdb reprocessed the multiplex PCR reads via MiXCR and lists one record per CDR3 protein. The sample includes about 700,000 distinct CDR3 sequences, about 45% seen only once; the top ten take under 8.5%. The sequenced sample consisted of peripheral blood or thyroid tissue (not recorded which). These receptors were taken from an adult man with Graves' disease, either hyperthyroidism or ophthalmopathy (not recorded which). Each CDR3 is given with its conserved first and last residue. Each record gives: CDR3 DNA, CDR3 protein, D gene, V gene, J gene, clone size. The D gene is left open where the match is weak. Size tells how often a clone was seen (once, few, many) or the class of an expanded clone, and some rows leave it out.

CDR3nt: TGTGCCTGGAGTTTGGGGGGGAGCACGAACGAGCAGTACTTC
CDR3aa: CAWSLGGSTNEQYF
d_gene: TRBD2
v_gene: TRBV11-1
j_gene: TRBJ2-7
abundance: .

CDR3nt: TGTGCCAGCAGTTCCATAGCGACAGGGTGGGCCACTGAAGCTTTCTTT
CDR3aa: CASSSIATGWATEAFF
d_gene: TRBD1
v_gene: TRBV2
j_gene: TRBJ1-1
abundance: .

CDR3nt: TGTGCCAGTAGTCGGGTCGGCAGGGCGGAAGGCTACACCTTC
CDR3aa: CASSRVGRAEGYTF
d_gene: .
v_gene: TRBV19
j_gene: TRBJ1-2
abundance: many

CDR3nt: TGTGCCAGTAGTCGATCTCATCGGGGAGGCTACACCTTC
CDR3aa: CASSRSHRGGYTF
d_gene: .
v_gene: TRBV19
j_gene: TRBJ1-2
abundance: many

CDR3nt: TGTGCCAGCAGTTTCAGGGCAGCTCTTGAAGCTTTCTTT
CDR3aa: CASSFRAALEAFF
d_gene: .
v_gene: TRBV12-3/TRBV12-4
j_gene: TRBJ1-1
abundance: .

CDR3nt: TGTGCCAGCAGTTATGGGGCGGCAGGGGTCAACACTGAAGCTTTCTTT
CDR3aa: CASSYGAAGVNTEAFF
d_gene: .
v_gene: TRBV6-5
j_gene: TRBJ1-1
abundance: .

CDR3nt: TGTGCCAGCAGCGCGCTGGGGACTGCCTACGAAGAGCAGTACTTC
CDR3aa: CASSALGTAYEEQYF
d_gene: .
v_gene: TRBV9
j_gene: TRBJ2-7
abundance: .

CDR3nt: TGTGCCACCAGTGCTACAAGGACAGGGTCTCAGCCCCAGCATTTT
CDR3aa: CATSATRTGSQPQHF
d_gene: TRBD1
v_gene: TRBV24-1
j_gene: TRBJ1-5
abundance: .

CDR3nt: TGTGCCAGCAGTTCGAGTAGGGGCTCTACCATGAACACTGAAGCTTTCTTT
CDR3aa: CASSSSRGSTMNTEAFF
d_gene: .
v_gene: TRBV2
j_gene: TRBJ1-1
abundance: .

CDR3nt: TGTGCCAGCTTGCGGCAGGGGGCTGGGGCCAACGTCCTGACTTTC
CDR3aa: CASLRQGAGANVLTF
d_gene: TRBD1
v_gene: TRBV7-9
j_gene: TRBJ2-6
abundance: many

CDR3nt: TGCAGTGCTATTTCGGGGGGCGCATCCACTCAGCCCCAGCATTTT
CDR3aa: CSAISGGASTQPQHF
d_gene: .
v_gene: TRBV20-1
j_gene: TRBJ1-5
abundance: few

CDR3nt: TGCAGCGTTCTGGTCCTTACCTATGGCTACACCTTC
CDR3aa: CSVLVLTYGYTF
d_gene: .
v_gene: TRBV29-1
j_gene: TRBJ1-2
abundance: .

CDR3nt: TGTGCCATCAGTGAGGCGGATAGCACAGATACGCAGTATTTT
CDR3aa: CAISEADSTDTQYF
d_gene: .
v_gene: TRBV10-3
j_gene: TRBJ2-3
abundance: .

CDR3nt: TGTGCCAGCACCCTCCTCGGCACAGATACGCAGTATTTT
CDR3aa: CASTLLGTDTQYF
d_gene: .
v_gene: TRBV7-9
j_gene: TRBJ2-3
abundance: .

CDR3nt: TGCAGTGCTCGGGACTTCGGCGTCTCTGAAGCTTTCTTT
CDR3aa: CSARDFGVSEAFF
d_gene: .
v_gene: TRBV20-1
j_gene: TRBJ1-1
abundance: .

CDR3nt: TGTGCCAGCAGTTTACGCGGGGCGGGGATACGGGAAAAACTGTTTTTT
CDR3aa: CASSLRGAGIREKLFF
d_gene: .
v_gene: TRBV2
j_gene: TRBJ1-4
abundance: .

CDR3nt: TGTGCCAGCAGCACACTCCAGGGTCAACTTGGCAATCAGCCCCAGCATTTT
CDR3aa: CASSTLQGQLGNQPQHF
d_gene: .
v_gene: TRBV7-8
j_gene: TRBJ1-5
abundance: .

CDR3nt: TGTGCCAGCAGCTCAGGGACAGGGGCCCAGCATTTT
CDR3aa: CASSSGTGAQHF
d_gene: TRBD1
v_gene: TRBV7-2
j_gene: TRBJ1-5
abundance: .

CDR3nt: TGTGCCAGCAGCTCTCCTTTTGGCGGAAACACCATATATTTT
CDR3aa: CASSSPFGGNTIYF
d_gene: .
v_gene: TRBV7-8
j_gene: TRBJ1-3
abundance: few

CDR3nt: TGTGCCAGCAGCTACCGGACTAGCCAGACCGGGGAGCTGTTTTTT
CDR3aa: CASSYRTSQTGELFF
d_gene: TRBD2
v_gene: TRBV7-2
j_gene: TRBJ2-2
abundance: .

CDR3nt: TGCAGCGGGGAAGATGAGACAGGAGGCGGAAAACTGTTTTTT
CDR3aa: CSGEDETGGGKLFF
d_gene: .
v_gene: TRBV29-1
j_gene: TRBJ1-4
abundance: once

CDR3nt: TGCAGCGTTGAAGCCCCGGGACAGGGGGGTCCGCCCCAGCATTTT
CDR3aa: CSVEAPGQGGPPQHF
d_gene: TRBD1
v_gene: TRBV29-1
j_gene: TRBJ1-5
abundance: .

CDR3nt: TGTGCCAGCAGCCCCTCGAGGAACACCGGGGAGCTGTTTTTT
CDR3aa: CASSPSRNTGELFF
d_gene: .
v_gene: TRBV5-5
j_gene: TRBJ2-2
abundance: few

CDR3nt: TGTGCTAGAGATGGACGCGGGAGCTACGAGCAGTACTTC
CDR3aa: CARDGRGSYEQYF
d_gene: TRBD2
v_gene: TRBV2
j_gene: TRBJ2-7
abundance: .

CDR3nt: TGTGCCAGCAGCTTACCAGGGTCTGAAGCTTTCTTT
CDR3aa: CASSLPGSEAFF
d_gene: .
v_gene: TRBV7-6
j_gene: TRBJ1-1
abundance: once

CDR3nt: TGCAGTGCTAGAGATGTGAAGGGGGCCTATAGCAATCAGCCCCAGCATTTT
CDR3aa: CSARDVKGAYSNQPQHF
d_gene: TRBD1
v_gene: TRBV20-1
j_gene: TRBJ1-5
abundance: .

CDR3nt: TGTGCCAGCAGCTTGGGAGGACAGTTGGAAGAGACCCAGTACTTC
CDR3aa: CASSLGGQLEETQYF
d_gene: .
v_gene: TRBV2
j_gene: TRBJ2-5
abundance: few

CDR3nt: TGTGCCAGCAGCCCCCCGGGACCTCAAGCTTTCTTT
CDR3aa: CASSPPGPQAFF
d_gene: .
v_gene: TRBV9
j_gene: TRBJ1-1
abundance: .

CDR3nt: TGTGCCAGCAGCCAAGCATTCGGGGAGGTCTCTCCCGGGGAGCTGTTTTTT
CDR3aa: CASSQAFGEVSPGELFF
d_gene: .
v_gene: TRBV9
j_gene: TRBJ2-2
abundance: .

CDR3nt: TGTGCCAGCAGTGAAAGGCTAGACTTCTCCGGCGAGCAGTACTTC
CDR3aa: CASSERLDFSGEQYF
d_gene: .
v_gene: TRBV11-2
j_gene: TRBJ2-7
abundance: .

CDR3nt: TGCAGTGCTAGTAGGGCGACAGGGTCGGGCTACACCTTC
CDR3aa: CSASRATGSGYTF
d_gene: TRBD1
v_gene: TRBV20-1
j_gene: TRBJ1-2
abundance: few

CDR3nt: TGTGCCAGCAGCAACCAAGCGACGGCCTATAATTCACCCCTCCACTTT
CDR3aa: CASSNQATAYNSPLHF
d_gene: .
v_gene: TRBV2
j_gene: TRBJ1-6
abundance: few

CDR3nt: TGTGCCAGCAGCGCCCGGACCGGGGGGAGCAATCAGCCCCAGCATTTT
CDR3aa: CASSARTGGSNQPQHF
d_gene: .
v_gene: TRBV2
j_gene: TRBJ1-5
abundance: .

CDR3nt: TGTACCAGCAGTTCCCTAGCGGGGACCTGGGACACCGGGGAGCTGTTTTTT
CDR3aa: CTSSSLAGTWDTGELFF
d_gene: TRBD2
v_gene: TRBV7-9
j_gene: TRBJ2-2
abundance: .

CDR3nt: TGTACCAGCAGCTCCGCCCGGGGAACTGGCTACACCTTC
CDR3aa: CTSSSARGTGYTF
d_gene: .
v_gene: TRBV12-3/TRBV12-4
j_gene: TRBJ1-2
abundance: .

CDR3nt: TGTGCCACCAGTAGGAAGACGGACCGACAGGATGGCAACACCTTC
CDR3aa: CATSRKTDRQDGNTF
d_gene: .
v_gene: TRBV15
j_gene: TRBJ1-2
abundance: once

CDR3nt: TGTGCCAGCAGTTCGTACAGGGACCGCAATCAGCCCCAGCATTTT
CDR3aa: CASSSYRDRNQPQHF
d_gene: .
v_gene: TRBV7-8
j_gene: TRBJ1-5
abundance: few

CDR3nt: TGTGCCAGCAGTCGGGGACAGGGAGACAATGGCTACACCTTC
CDR3aa: CASSRGQGDNGYTF
d_gene: TRBD1
v_gene: TRBV6-5
j_gene: TRBJ1-2
abundance: few

CDR3nt: TGTGCCAGCAGCCCTTGGACTAGCGGGACTCAAGAGACCCAGTACTTC
CDR3aa: CASSPWTSGTQETQYF
d_gene: TRBD2
v_gene: TRBV7-6
j_gene: TRBJ2-5
abundance: many

CDR3nt: TGTGCCACCCATGGGGTAGGGGAGCAGTACTTC
CDR3aa: CATHGVGEQYF
d_gene: .
v_gene: TRBV2
j_gene: TRBJ2-7
abundance: .

CDR3nt: TGTGCCAGTAGTCCTGATCCGGGACAGCCGAACACTGAAGCTTTCTTT
CDR3aa: CASSPDPGQPNTEAFF
d_gene: TRBD1
v_gene: TRBV19
j_gene: TRBJ1-1
abundance: .

CDR3nt: TGTGCCAGCAGCCGGCTTGGGACGGGCTATGGCTACACCTTC
CDR3aa: CASSRLGTGYGYTF
d_gene: .
v_gene: TRBV7-9
j_gene: TRBJ1-2
abundance: .

CDR3nt: TGTGCCAGCAGCCAAGTCAACAGTCAAGAGACCCAGTACTTC
CDR3aa: CASSQVNSQETQYF
d_gene: .
v_gene: TRBV7-6
j_gene: TRBJ2-5
abundance: .

CDR3nt: TGTGCCAGCAGTTTAGGGGGGGAAGGAGGTGAAAAACTGTTTTTT
CDR3aa: CASSLGGEGGEKLFF
d_gene: .
v_gene: TRBV12-3/TRBV12-4
j_gene: TRBJ1-4
abundance: .

CDR3nt: TGTGCCAGCAGTCCGCCGGGAGGAACTAATGAAAAACTGTTTTTT
CDR3aa: CASSPPGGTNEKLFF
d_gene: .
v_gene: TRBV28
j_gene: TRBJ1-4
abundance: many

CDR3nt: TGTGCCAGCAGTTACGGTGGAAGAAATGAAAAACTGTTTTTT
CDR3aa: CASSYGGRNEKLFF
d_gene: .
v_gene: TRBV10-3
j_gene: TRBJ1-4
abundance: few

CDR3nt: TGCAGTGCTGCCTCCGGGACAGGGGGCATTCAGCCCCAGCATTTT
CDR3aa: CSAASGTGGIQPQHF
d_gene: TRBD1
v_gene: TRBV20-1
j_gene: TRBJ1-5
abundance: few

CDR3nt: TGCAGCGTTGACCCCGACTCTGGAAACACCATATATTTT
CDR3aa: CSVDPDSGNTIYF
d_gene: .
v_gene: TRBV29-1
j_gene: TRBJ1-3
abundance: .

CDR3nt: TGTGCCTGCAGTGCCCTGGGGGGAAACACTGAAGCTTTCTTT
CDR3aa: CACSALGGNTEAFF
d_gene: .
v_gene: TRBV25-1
j_gene: TRBJ1-1
abundance: .

CDR3nt: TGTGCCATCAGTGGCCATCGGGACAACTCTGGAAACACCATATATTTT
CDR3aa: CAISGHRDNSGNTIYF
d_gene: .
v_gene: TRBV10-3
j_gene: TRBJ1-3
abundance: many

CDR3nt: TGTGCCAGCAGCTCCCCCCAGGGGGTCTATGGCTACACCTTC
CDR3aa: CASSSPQGVYGYTF
d_gene: TRBD1
v_gene: TRBV7-9
j_gene: TRBJ1-2
abundance: .

CDR3nt: TGTGCCAGCTCGGAGAGTCAGGCGGCAGAGACCCAGTACTTC
CDR3aa: CASSESQAAETQYF
d_gene: .
v_gene: TRBV14
j_gene: TRBJ2-5
abundance: once

CDR3nt: TGTGCCAGCAGCCAAGATGGGGTCGGGGCCAACGTCCTGACTTTC
CDR3aa: CASSQDGVGANVLTF
d_gene: .
v_gene: TRBV7-9
j_gene: TRBJ2-6
abundance: .